The 3 T cell receptor beta chains below were found in one sample sequenced in a study of neurological immune-mediated disorders. TCRdb used MiXCR to reprocess the 5' RACE reads, holding one entry per CDR3 protein. In the table there are roughly 80,000 distinct CDR3 sequences, over 15% of which are singletons. Sequenced material: PBMCs. These receptors originate from a woman in her forties in good health.

CDR3 bases: TGTGCCAGCAGCACCCGGACAGGCCCCAGTAATGAAAAACTGTTTTTT. This sequence encodes CASSTRTGPSNEKLFF. V is TRBV14 and J is TRBJ1-4; 7 nucleotides match TRBD1. V was clipped by 5 bases and J by 4 bases; unmatched bases: 10. CDR3 length: 16 amino acids. The germline V gene has CDR1 SGHDN and CDR2 FVKESK.

This clonotype was seen many times. J is TRBJ2-1 and V is TRBV6-1; the D gene is possibly TRBD1 (7 bases). The V end lost 7 bases, the J end lost 8 bases, and 15 bases lay between the germline ends. Germline V gene lookup returns CDR1 MNHNS and CDR2 SASEGT. The CDR3 is 13 residues long. CDR3 coding DNA: TGTGCCAGCAACGGCGGAGGGGGCGATGAGCAGTTCTTC. Translating gives CASNGGGGDEQFF.

Ten or more counts support this clonotype. The V gene is TRBV7-9, the J gene TRBJ2-2; tentatively, D is TRBD1 (5 bases). This CDR3 is 13 amino acids long. V gave up 1 base and J gave up 8 bases, with 8 bases separating them. CDR1 and CDR2 from the germline V gene are SEHNR and FQNEAQ (reference sequence). CDR3 bases: TGTGCCAGCAGCTTAGATGGGGCAGGGGAGCTGTTTTTT. Encoded protein: CASSLDGAGELFF.